This passage covers 4 T cell receptor beta chains from one sample sequenced in a study of OX40 agonist ivuxolimab in advanced cancers. Assay: immunoSEQ multiplex PCR; the TCRdb copy retains only in-frame clones and omits some. The sample yields approximately 50,000 clones, 88% seen once. Sequences were derived from CD4+ or CD8+ T cells sorted from blood, sampled in a trial of the OX40 agonist ivuxolimab. The source is an adult with an advanced solid tumor such as melanoma, head and neck, liver or kidney cancer.

The J gene is TRBJ1-5, the V gene TRBV19, with D hard to call. The CDR3 spans 12 residues. CDR1 is LNHDA, CDR2 SQIVND, per germline (reference sequence). Trimming stripped 5 bases from V and 3 bases from J, with 5 bases between. The CDR3 is CASSPLNQPQHF. CDR3 nucleotide sequence: TGTGCCAGTAGTCCCCTCAATCAGCCCCAGCATTTT.

This chain links TRBV18 with TRBJ2-6; D gene unclear. The V end lost 2 bases, the J end lost 4 bases, and 6 bases lay between the germline ends. From germline, CDR1 is KGHSH and CDR2 LQKENI. This CDR3 region has 14 residues. The CDR3 DNA sequence: TGTGCCAGCTCACCAGGGCTCGGGGCCAACGTCCTGACTTTC. As protein: CASSPGLGANVLTF. Complete variable domain (other parts from reference TRBV18 and TRBJ2-6): NAGVMQNPRHLVRRRGQEARLRCSPMKGHSHVYWYRQLPEEGLKFMVYLQKENIIDESGMPKERFSAEFPKEGPSILRIQQVVRGDSAAYFCASSPGLGANVLTFGAGSRLTVL.

The chain carries TRBV10-3 and TRBJ2-3; D gene ambiguous. The CDR3 is 14 amino acids. The germline CDR1 and CDR2 sequences are ENHRY and SYGVKD. The germline V and J ends were trimmed by 2 bases and 2 bases, with 8 bases remaining between them. CDR3 loop: CAISEVTYTDTQYF. In DNA form, the CDR3 reads TGTGCCATCAGTGAGGTAACTTACACAGATACGCAGTATTTT.

In DNA form, the CDR3 reads TGCGCCAGCAGCTTACAGGAAACGGTTGGAAACACCATATATTTT. It encodes CASSLQETVGNTIYF. The chain carries TRBV10-1 and TRBJ1-3; a possible D gene is TRBD1 (5 bases). Trimming removed 6 bases at V and 3 bases at J, with 15 bases between. CDR1 and CDR2 from the germline V gene are WNHNN and SYGVQD (reference sequence). This CDR3 comprises 15 residues.